These 25 T cell receptor beta chains were sequenced from one sample in a study of blood T cells in healthy people across ages. Using a J-beta primer mix together with a sample-barcoded 5' primer, a second PCR was run for roughly 7 to 12 cycles. A single record per CDR3 protein comes from TCRdb applying MiXCR to the 5' RACE reads. The sample consists of roughly 1.9 million distinct CDR3 sequences, about two fifths of them appearing once. Sequenced: blood. These receptors came from a human donor in good health.

This clonotype was found a few times. This chain joins TRBV12-3 or TRBV12-4 and TRBJ2-5; 11 nucleotides line up with TRBD2. The CDR3 runs to 15 residues. V shed 3 bases, J shed 11 bases, and the junction held 11 bases outside the gene matches. This CDR3 is CASSFWSSGGREQYF. The CDR3 DNA follows: TGTGCCAGCAGTTTTTGGTCTAGCGGGGGGAGGGAGCAGTACTTC.

This clonotype was found a few times. The V call is TRBV24-1, the J call TRBJ2-1; D is ambiguous. Germline CDR1 KGHDR, CDR2 SFDVKD. The CDR3 extends over 16 amino acids. Trimming pared 0 bases from V and 3 bases from J, leaving 11 bases between. CDR3 protein: CATSDLGADGYNEQFF. In DNA form, the CDR3 reads TGTGCCACCAGTGATTTGGGCGCGGACGGCTACAATGAGCAGTTCTTC.

The rearrangement joins TRBV9 to TRBJ2-5; tentative D call: TRBD2 (7 bases). Deletions cut 1 base from V and 3 bases from J, with 16 bases between. CDR1 and CDR2 from the germline V gene are SGDLS and YYNGEE. This CDR3 is 16 amino acids long. The CDR3 region is CASSVRVGGGEETQYF. The CDR3 nucleotides read TGTGCCAGCAGCGTACGGGTCGGCGGGGGCGAAGAGACCCAGTACTTC.

This clonotype turned up a few times. This rearrangement joins TRBV27 to TRBJ2-5; D might be TRBD1 or TRBD2, each matching 5 bases. The end of the DNA is better explained by TRBJ2-7, so the J call may be wrong. Germline CDR1 reads MNHEY; CDR2 reads SMNVEV (reference sequence). The CDR3 consists of 14 residues. CDR3 amino acids: CASSFSRGPYEQYF. CDR3 nucleotides: TGTGCCAGCAGTTTTAGTCGGGGACCCTACGAGCAGTACTTC.

The chain employs TRBV11-2 and TRBJ2-1; TRBD2 matches 7 bases. CDR1 and CDR2 (germline): SGHAT, FQNNGV. V gave up 6 bases and J gave up 2 bases; unmatched junction bases: 7. The CDR3 spans 15 residues. CDR3 region: CASRRPGGPYNEQFF. The CDR3 bases are TGTGCCAGCAGGCGGCCGGGGGGACCCTACAATGAGCAGTTCTTC.

This clonotype was counted once. The rearrangement uses TRBV4-1 and TRBJ2-5; 8 bases map to TRBD2. The CDR3 is 15 amino acids. The trim removed 4 bases at V and 11 bases at J, leaving 15 bases unmatched. Germline values: CDR1 MGHRA, CDR2 YSYEKL. In nucleotides, the CDR3 is TGCGCCAGCAGCCCCAGTATGGGACTAGGATCAGGGCAGTACTTC. Translating it yields CASSPSMGLGSGQYF.

The chain is built from TRBV12-3 or TRBV12-4 and TRBJ2-1; D gene unclear. Trimming took off 1 base at V and 6 bases at J, with 13 bases between the two ends. The CDR3 has 15 residues. The CDR3 is CASSLELFGSNEQFF. The CDR3 bases are TGTGCCAGCAGTTTAGAGCTTTTTGGCAGCAATGAGCAGTTCTTC.

The chain combines TRBV10-3 with TRBJ1-1; TRBD1 matches at 7 bases. The CDR3 contains 14 residues. V trimming: 4 bases; J trimming: 7 bases; junction bases outside the gene matches: 9. Germline CDR1 ENHRY, CDR2 SYGVKD. The CDR3 spells CAISGDRGIHEAFF. The DNA for the CDR3 is TGTGCCATCAGTGGGGACAGAGGGATTCATGAAGCTTTCTTT.

This clonotype was counted between two and nine times. The chain joins TRBV20-1 to TRBJ1-2, with TRBD1 as a possible D gene (6 bases). The CDR3 extends over 13 amino acids. The V end lost 2 bases, the J end lost 2 bases, and 9 bases lay between the germline ends. Germline V gives CDR1 DFQATT, CDR2 SNEGSKA (reference sequence). This CDR3 is CSARQTGNYGYTF. The CDR3 bases are TGCAGTGCTAGACAGACAGGAAACTATGGCTACACCTTC.

This clonotype was seen more than once but under ten times. A junction boundary mismatches the germline segment, possibly from a read error. The chain is built from TRBV12-3 or TRBV12-4 and TRBJ2-1, with D possibly being TRBD1 (5 bases). The CDR3 extends over 13 amino acids. This CDR3 reads CASSFQGGDEQFF. The CDR3 DNA is TGTGCTAGCAGTTTTCAGGGCGGAGATGAGCAGTTCTTC.

The chain couples TRBV20-1 to TRBJ2-5, with TRBD2 matching 7 bases. Germline V lookup: CDR1 DFQATT, CDR2 SNEGSKA (reference sequence). V dropped 3 bases and J dropped 7; count of bases not matched to a gene: 5. This CDR3 is built from 12 residues. The CDR3, as DNA: TGCAGTGCTAGGGACGGGGAGGGGACCCAGTACTTC. Protein: CSARDGEGTQYF.

This clonotype was observed a handful of times. The chain joins TRBV12-3 or TRBV12-4 to TRBJ2-4, with D unresolved. The V end was cut by 0 bases, the J end by 0 bases, with 12 bases between. The CDR3 loop spans 17 amino acids. CDR3 coding DNA: TGTGCCAGCAGTTTAGCCGACGGTGGTGTAGCCAAAAACATTCAGTACTTC. This gives the protein CASSLADGGVAKNIQYF.

This clonotype was picked up a small number of times. CDR3 sequence: CASSPWTGQELYEQYF. CDR3 bases: TGCGCCAGCAGCCCCTGGACAGGGCAGGAACTCTACGAGCAGTACTTC. This chain uses TRBV5-1 with TRBJ2-7; TRBD1 aligns across 8 bases. Germline V lookup: CDR1 SGHRS, CDR2 YFSETQ. J gave up 3 bases and V 4 bases, and 12 bases lay outside the gene matches. There are 16 residues in the CDR3.

The chain carries TRBV4-1 and TRBJ1-1, with D perhaps matching TRBD1 (5 bases). V was pared by 4 bases and J by 3 bases, with 18 bases between. Germline V gives CDR1 MGHRA, CDR2 YSYEKL. The CDR3 is made up of 16 amino acids. Here the CDR3 reads CASSLLAGRRDTEAFF. The CDR3 nucleotides read TGCGCCAGCAGCCTCCTGGCGGGACGCCGGGACACTGAAGCTTTCTTT.

This chain uses TRBV9 with TRBJ2-7; possibly TRBD1 for D (6 bases). With 0 bases removed from V and 0 bases from J, the gap between germline ends came to 19 bases. Germline V lookup: CDR1 SGDLS, CDR2 YYNGEE. This CDR3 is 18 amino acids long. The CDR3 sequence: CASSVAAGVGVGSYEQYF. The CDR3 bases are TGTGCCAGCAGCGTAGCTGCAGGGGTGGGGGTAGGCTCCTACGAGCAGTACTTC.

The chain carries TRBV20-1 and TRBJ1-6, with D perhaps TRBD1 (6 bases). V lost 0 bases and J lost 10, with 16 bases in between. The CDR3 is 15 residues long. The germline V gene encodes CDR1 DFQATT and CDR2 SNEGSKA (reference sequence). CDR3 protein: CSARDPLQGDSPLHF. The CDR3 nucleotides read TGCAGTGCTAGAGATCCCTTACAGGGAGACTCACCCCTCCACTTT.

The V gene is TRBV7-2, the J gene TRBJ2-1; 10 nucleotides match TRBD2. In germline, CDR1 is SGHTA, CDR2 FQGNSA. The CDR3 totals 15 residues. Trimming at V came to 3 bases and at J to 5 bases, leaving 4 bases not matched to a gene. CDR3 sequence (DNA): TGTGCCAGCAGCTTTACTAGCGGGGCAAACAATGAGCAGTTCTTC. Amino acid sequence: CASSFTSGANNEQFF.

This clonotype was counted ten times or more. The V call is TRBV4-3, the J call TRBJ1-1, with D possibly matching TRBD1 (6 bases). Germline V gene sequence: CDR1 LGHNA, CDR2 YSLEER. The CDR3 is 15 residues long. V lost 0 bases to trimming and J lost 5 bases, with 13 bases between them. This CDR3 is CASSQDRGGRTEAFF. The CDR3 region has the DNA TGCGCCAGCAGCCAAGATCGTGGGGGGCGGACTGAAGCTTTCTTT.

The chain links TRBV6-1 to TRBJ2-5; 7 nucleotides match TRBD1. This CDR3 has 18 residues. Germline CDR1 is MNHNS and CDR2 is SASEGT. Losses at the gene ends were 0 bases for V and 1 base for J; bases not matched to a gene: 11. The CDR3 bases are TGTGCCAGCAGTGAAGCGCTTCCCCGCAGGGGGATCCAAGAGACCCAGTACTTC. This sequence encodes CASSEALPRRGIQETQYF.

The chain employs TRBV20-1 and TRBJ1-2; D gene unclear. The CDR3 sequence is 14 residues long. Trimming left V 0 bases short and J 0 bases short, with 8 bases between. Germline assignment: CDR1 DFQATT and CDR2 SNEGSKA (reference sequence). The CDR3 DNA reads TGCAGTGCTAGAGATCTCATCTCTAACTATGGCTACACCTTC. Its translation: CSARDLISNYGYTF.

This clonotype was seen a handful of times. The chain combines TRBV20-1 with TRBJ1-5; 7 nucleotides align to TRBD1. CDR3 length equals 14 residues. CDR1 and CDR2 from the germline V gene are DFQATT and SNEGSKA (reference sequence). V trimming: 6 bases; J trimming: 7 bases; junction bases outside the gene matches: 12. The CDR3 loop is CSAGPGGVGQPQHF. The CDR3 coding sequence is TGCAGTGCAGGGCCAGGGGGAGTAGGCCAGCCCCAGCATTTT.

This clonotype has just a few counts. V gene TRBV7-2 combines with J gene TRBJ2-4; D could derive from TRBD1 or TRBD2 (7 bases each). The CDR3 runs 15 residues. The V end was cut by 0 bases, the J end by 5 bases, with 11 bases between. Germline V gives CDR1 SGHTA, CDR2 FQGNSA. CDR3 DNA: TGTGCCAGCAGCTTAGCGCCAGGGGGGGAAAACATTCAGTACTTC. This gives the protein CASSLAPGGENIQYF.

The rearrangement links TRBV5-1 to TRBJ2-5; TRBD2 is a possible D gene (6 bases). The CDR3 spans 16 residues. Trimming pared 2 bases from V and 7 bases from J, leaving 21 bases between. CDR1 is SGHRS and CDR2 is YFSETQ in the germline V gene. The CDR3 DNA reads TGCGCCAGCAGCTTCAGCCGGGACTCCTATCAGGGGACCCAGTACTTC. It codes for CASSFSRDSYQGTQYF.

At least ten counts were recorded for this clonotype. Germline and junction disagree at one end, which may indicate a read error. The V call is TRBV5-1, the J call TRBJ1-5; D gene ambiguous. Germline CDR1 is SGHRS and CDR2 is YFSETQ. The CDR3 covers 13 residues. CDR3: CASSLLGDQPQHF. CDR3 nucleotide sequence: TGTGCCAGCAGTTTATTAGGTGATCAGCCCCAGCATTTT.

This clonotype showed up just a few times. The rearrangement joins TRBV6-6 to TRBJ1-2; D not certain. V was clipped by 9 bases and J by 2 bases, with 10 bases between them. There are 12 residues in the CDR3. Germline loops: CDR1 MNHNY, CDR2 SVGAGI (reference sequence). The CDR3 is CASQTENYGYTF. For the CDR3, the DNA is TGTGCCAGTCAGACGGAAAACTATGGCTACACCTTC.